The next 19 T cell receptor beta chains were all read from a single sample in a study of CD8+CD57+ T cells in acquired aplastic anemia. TCR beta VDJ combinations and CDR3 sequences were profiled from genomic DNA. A single record per CDR3 protein comes from TCRdb applying MiXCR to the reads. Of hundreds of thousands of distinct CDR3 sequences in the sample, approximately 70% are singletons; the top ten hold under 5%. The sequenced sample was sorted CD4+, CD8+, or CD8+CD57+ T cells (not recorded which) from PBMCs. These receptors were taken from a human donor in good health, serving as a control.

Notes on this clonotype: Without the conserved terminal phenylalanine or tryptophan, this CDR3 likely stems from a read error. The limits of the CDR3 on the DNA are not certain, so only TCRdb's listed CDR3 is given. J is TRBJ2-3 and V is TRBV2; the table names TRBD1, a call not compared with the DNA. Germline CDR1 reads SNHLY; CDR2 reads FYNNEI. The CDR3 spans 16 amino acids, including both terminal residues. CDR3 residues: CASSLGTGITDTQYFV.

As regards this clonotype: Because the CDR3's place on the DNA is in doubt, the DNA is left out and the CDR3 is given as listed by TCRdb. The V and J genes are TRBV9 and TRBJ1-2. Germline V CDR1 and CDR2: SGDLS, YYNGEE. The CDR3 comprises 15 residues, both ends counted. CDR3 loop: CASSVEGETQYFDTF.

This clonotype was observed many times. This chain links TRBV5-4 with TRBJ2-5, with TRBD2 matching over 9 bases. The CDR3 totals 17 residues. Germline values: CDR1 SGHNT, CDR2 YYREEE (reference sequence). V lost 1 base to trimming and J lost 4 bases; unmatched junction nucleotides: 11. CDR3 region: CASSLFKGGGARETQYF. Here the CDR3 DNA reads TGTGCCAGCAGCTTGTTTAAGGGCGGGGGGGCCCGAGAGACCCAGTACTTC. Complete variable domain (other parts from reference TRBV5-4 and TRBJ2-5): ETGVTQSPTHLIKTRGQQVTLRCSSQSGHNTVSWYQQALGQGPQFIFQYYREEENGRGNFPPRFSGLQFPNYSSELNVNALELDDSALYLCASSLFKGGGARETQYFGPGTRLLVL.

This sequence joins TRBV20-1 and TRBJ2-5, with no clear D. CDR3 length: 12 amino acids. V lost 3 bases, J lost 12 bases, and 17 bases lay in between. Germline CDR1 DFQATT, CDR2 SNEGSKA (reference sequence). The CDR3 coding sequence is TGCAGTGCTAGTAAGGTCATGGAGACAAAGTACTTC. Translating it yields CSASKVMETKYF.

A word on this clonotype: Mismatch with germline at one junction end may stem from a read error. The rearrangement joins TRBV7-8 to TRBJ1-2, with D maybe TRBD1 (5 bases). The CDR3 spans 13 residues. Germline CDR1 is SGHVS and CDR2 is FQNEAQ. The CDR3 DNA is TGTGCCAGCAGTATCGACGACAACTATGGCTACAGGTTC. Translating gives CASSIDDNYGYRF.

This chain links TRBV12-3 or TRBV12-4 with TRBJ1-6; D is undetermined. V gave up 3 bases and J gave up 15 bases, with 15 bases separating them. This CDR3 has 13 amino acids. The DNA of the CDR3 is TGTGCCAGCAGTTTTCAATCAAGTCTCGACCTCCACTTT. Encoded protein: CASSFQSSLDLHF.

J is TRBJ2-5 and V is TRBV7-2; D ambiguous. The CDR3 is 15 residues long. CDR1 is SGHTA and CDR2 is FQGNSA in the germline V gene. V lost 0 bases and J lost 14, with 22 bases in between. CDR3 DNA sequence: TGTGCCAGCAGCTTAGCCCGGGTTACCTATGGCTACACCTACTTC. Protein sequence: CASSLARVTYGYTYF.

Concerning this clonotype: Without the conserved terminal phenylalanine or tryptophan, this CDR3 likely stems from a read error. The limits of the CDR3 on the DNA are not certain, so only TCRdb's listed CDR3 is given. This chain links TRBV11-3 with TRBJ2-7. Ends included, the CDR3 has 8 residues. CDR1 and CDR2 from the germline V gene are SGHNT and YENEEA. The CDR3 sequence: CASSEGFP.

There are many counts of this clonotype. V is TRBV3-1 and J is TRBJ2-5; 11 bases align to TRBD2. The CDR3 loop spans 17 amino acids. Germline V lookup: CDR1 LGHDT, CDR2 YNNKEL (reference sequence). V was pared by 1 base and J by 5 bases, with 9 bases of the junction left unmatched. The CDR3, as DNA: TGTGCCAGCAGCCAAGTCTACGGGACTAGCGGTCTTGAGACCCAGTACTTC. This translates into CASSQVYGTSGLETQYF.

This clonotype appeared many times. V usage is TRBV12-3 or TRBV12-4 and J usage is TRBJ2-2; D ambiguous. This CDR3 spans 14 amino acids. V lost 8 bases to trimming and J lost 3 bases, with 13 bases between them. In DNA, the CDR3 is TGTGCCAGCTCCCGCGAGGCGGACACCGGGGAGCTGTTTTTT. Its translation: CASSREADTGELFF.

This clonotype was picked up many times. The chain employs TRBV29-1 and TRBJ1-2, with TRBD1 matching 8 bases. The CDR3 is 12 amino acids. J was trimmed by 8 bases and V by 7 bases; bases with no gene match: 9. Germline V CDR1 and CDR2: SQVTM, ANQGSEA. The CDR3 spells CSARDRFEGYTF. The CDR3 DNA is TGCAGCGCCCGGGACAGGTTCGAGGGCTACACCTTC. The full variable domain, its missing parts supplied by reference TRBV29-1 and TRBJ1-2, is SAVISQKPSRDICQRGTSLTIQCQVDSQVTMMFWYRQQPGQSLTLIATANQGSEATYESGFVIDKFPISRPNLTFSTLTVSNMSPEDSSIYLCSARDRFEGYTFGSGTRLTVV.

This clonotype showed up just a few times. This chain uses TRBV29-1 with TRBJ2-3; the match to TRBD2 covers 13 bases. V lost 8 bases to trimming and J lost 5 bases; unmatched junction nucleotides: 7. The CDR3 is 14 residues long. CDR1 is SQVTM and CDR2 is ANQGSEA in the germline V gene. This CDR3 reads CSSPRTSGGDTQYF. The CDR3 DNA follows: TGCAGCAGCCCGAGGACTAGCGGGGGAGATACGCAGTATTTT.

As for this clonotype: The junction shows a germline mismatch at one end, possibly a read error. V is TRBV10-3 and J is TRBJ2-2, with D perhaps matching TRBD2 (7 bases). Germline V lookup: CDR1 ENHRY, CDR2 SYGVKD. There are 16 residues in the CDR3. The CDR3 sequence is CASSYSGGGRDGGLFF. Here the CDR3 DNA reads TGTGCCAGCAGTTACTCGGGCGGGGGCAGGGACGGGGGGCTGTTTTTC.

As regards this clonotype: This CDR3 is missing its conserved last phenylalanine or tryptophan, likely due to a read error. CDR3 loop: CASSFGASNLHS. In DNA form, the CDR3 reads TGTGCCAGCAGTTTCGGGGCGTCTAACCTCCACTCT. The chain employs TRBV7-9 and TRBJ1-6, with D maybe TRBD1 (5 bases). Trimming shortened V by 6 bases and J by 15 bases, and 15 bases separated the two germline ends. This CDR3 is built from 12 residues. Germline-derived CDR1 and CDR2 are SEHNR and FQNEAQ (reference sequence).

This clonotype has more than one count but fewer than ten. A read error may be the cause here, since a much bigger clone is one base away. This chain links TRBV7-2 with TRBJ2-1; 10 positions match TRBD2. This CDR3 is built from 14 residues. Unmatched junction bases numbered 7, after V lost 5 bases and J lost 9 bases. Germline V gene sequence: CDR1 SGHTA, CDR2 FQGNSA. This CDR3 is CASSLLAGNSEQFF. CDR3 coding DNA: TGTGCCAGCAGCCTACTAGCGGGGAACAGTGAGCAGTTCTTC.

Points on this clonotype: This could be a read error, since a much larger clone is one nucleotide away. The DNA for the CDR3 is TGCGCCAGCAGCCAAGGCCCCGGACAGGGGGCTGGAGGGACCCAGTACTTC. Encoded protein: CASSQGPGQGAGGTQYF. This rearrangement joins TRBV2 to TRBJ2-5; 11 bases match TRBD1. Per the germline V gene, CDR1 is SNHLY and CDR2 is FYNNEI. The CDR3 consists of 17 residues.

Remarks on this clonotype: The conserved phenylalanine or tryptophan is not found at the CDR3 terminus, so this likely reflects a read error. The rearrangement links TRBV2 to TRBJ1-2; 7 bases are a match to TRBD1. CDR1 SNHLY and CDR2 FYNNEI come from the germline V gene. V lost 6 bases and J lost 8; bases outside the gene matches: 12. The CDR3 covers 14 residues. CDR3 sequence (DNA): TGTGCCAGCAGCAAAGCGAGACAGGGAGAAGGCTACACCGTC. Its translation: CASSKARQGEGYTV.

This clonotype was seen many times. The chain has TRBV19 and TRBJ2-3; tentatively, D is TRBD1 (6 bases). The CDR3 sequence is 15 residues long. Between the trimmed V and J ends, which lost 4 bases and 3 bases, there was a span of 14 bases. CDR1 LNHDA and CDR2 SQIVND come from the germline V gene (reference sequence). The CDR3 is CASSTRAQGTDTQYF. The CDR3 DNA reads as TGTGCCAGTAGTACCCGGGCGCAGGGGACAGATACGCAGTATTTT.

The rearrangement uses TRBV5-4 and TRBJ1-3; D uncertain. In germline, CDR1 is SGHNT, CDR2 YYREEE (reference sequence). V was pared by 4 bases and J by 4 bases, with 9 bases between. CDR3 length equals 13 residues. The CDR3 sequence is CASSPRTGNTIYF. The CDR3 DNA sequence: TGTGCCAGCAGCCCTCGGACCGGAAACACCATATATTTT.